These 30 T cell receptor beta chains originate from one sample sequenced in a study of cytomegalovirus exposure and HLA in healthy donors. The PCR contained 60 Vbeta and 13 Jbeta primers. The method was immunoSEQ multiplex PCR; TCRdb's version includes in-frame clones alone and lacks a portion of them. The sample records some 250,000 clones, around 76% being singletons. The specimen sequenced was PBMCs. Every receptor here comes from a woman aged 35 to 49 in good health and CMV-seropositive.

In its sample, this clone was seen once. V and J are TRBV5-6 and TRBJ1-2; a weak D match, TRBD1 (5 bases). The CDR3 loop spans 15 amino acids. Germline V gene lookup returns CDR1 SGHDT and CDR2 YYEEEE. V gave up 0 bases and J gave up 2 bases, with 11 bases separating them. CDR3: CASSLGQPANYGYTF. In DNA, the CDR3 is TGTGCCAGCAGCTTGGGACAGCCCGCAAACTATGGCTACACCTTC.

This clone was detected a few times. The CDR3 DNA sequence: TGTGCCAGTCGGAGCGCGGGGGGCGGGGAGCTGTTTTTT. The encoded protein is CASRSAGGGELFF. The rearrangement uses TRBV7-3 and TRBJ2-2; 8 bases agree with TRBD2. CDR1 is SGHTA, CDR2 FQGTGA, per germline. The junction had 7 bases not matched to a gene; V was cut back by 9 bases and J by 7 bases. The CDR3 covers 13 residues. Based on the CDR3 plus reference TRBV7-3 and TRBJ2-2, the full variable domain is GAGVSQTPSNKVTEKGKYVELRCDPISGHTALYWYRQSLGQGPEFLIYFQGTGAADDSGLPNDRFFAVRPEGSVSTLKIQRTERGDSAVYLCASRSAGGGELFFGEGSRLTVL.

This chain uses TRBV30 with TRBJ1-1; tentative D call: TRBD1 (5 bases). Trimming removed 0 bases at V and 9 bases at J, with 14 bases between. Per germline, CDR1 GTSNPN and CDR2 SVGIG (reference sequence). The CDR3 sequence is 13 residues long. CDR3 residues: CAWSVLSGLQAFF. CDR3 DNA sequence: TGTGCCTGGAGTGTACTGTCGGGACTACAAGCTTTCTTT.

The chain is built from TRBV28 and TRBJ1-3; weak D call: TRBD1 (5 bases). Trimming shortened V by 7 bases and J by 8 bases, and 12 bases separated the two germline ends. This CDR3 has 12 amino acids. Germline CDR1 reads MDHEN; CDR2 reads SYDVKM. The CDR3 loop is CASMVGEDTIYF. The CDR3 nucleotides are TGTGCCAGCATGGTAGGGGAAGACACCATATATTTT.

V usage is TRBV15 and J usage is TRBJ2-2; D perhaps matches TRBD2 (5 bases). Germline values: CDR1 LNHNV, CDR2 YYDKDF (reference sequence). The CDR3 contains 15 residues. V shed 3 bases and J shed 6 bases, with 14 bases lying between them. CDR3 region: CATSRRGNSAGELFF. CDR3 nucleotides: TGTGCCACCAGCAGGCGAGGGAACTCGGCCGGGGAGCTGTTTTTT.

V and J are TRBV2 and TRBJ2-3; TRBD1 aligns across 8 bases. CDR3 size: 16 residues. With 7 bases clipped from V and 5 bases from J, the junction kept 14 bases outside the gene matches. Germline loops: CDR1 SNHLY, CDR2 FYNNEI. The CDR3 nucleotides are TGTGCCAGCACCCCCGGACAGGGATGGGGCAAAGATACGCAGTATTTT. It codes for CASTPGQGWGKDTQYF. The whole variable domain, remainder taken from reference TRBV2 and TRBJ2-3, is EPEVTQTPSHQVTQMGQEVILRCVPISNHLYFYWYRQILGQKVEFLVSFYNNEISEKSEIFDDQFSVERPDGSNFTLKIRSTKLEDSAMYFCASTPGQGWGKDTQYFGPGTRLTVL.

The J gene is TRBJ1-1, the V gene TRBV29-1; 8 bases are shared with TRBD1. CDR3 size: 13 residues. The germline gives CDR1 SQVTM, CDR2 ANQGSEA. V lost 7 bases and J lost 5; bases outside the gene matches: 9. CDR3 region: CSASTGERTEAFF. CDR3 bases: TGCAGCGCCTCGACAGGGGAGAGAACTGAAGCTTTCTTT.

This clone was picked up a small number of times. The V gene is TRBV7-3, the J gene TRBJ2-7; possible D gene TRBD2, 6 bases. Trimming stripped 1 base from V and 2 bases from J, with 15 bases between. CDR3 length: 16 amino acids. Germline V CDR1 and CDR2: SGHTA, FQGTGA. CDR3 sequence (DNA): TGTGCCAGCAGCTTAATGGGGGGAGGCGGGGCCTACGAGCAGTACTTC. This translates into CASSLMGGGGAYEQYF.

J is TRBJ2-7 and V is TRBV28, with D possibly being TRBD1 (5 bases). Germline V gene lookup returns CDR1 MDHEN and CDR2 SYDVKM. This CDR3 has 12 amino acids. Trimming shortened V by 2 bases and J by 5 bases, and 7 bases separated the two germline ends. The chain's CDR3 is CASSLQGNEQYF. The DNA of the CDR3 is TGTGCCAGCAGTTTACAGGGTAACGAGCAGTACTTC.

The V call is TRBV5-4, the J call TRBJ1-1, with TRBD1 as a possible D gene (6 bases). This CDR3 is built from 14 residues. V gave up 4 bases and J gave up 3 bases, with 13 bases separating them. In germline, CDR1 is SGHNT, CDR2 YYREEE (reference sequence). CDR3 DNA sequence: TGTGCCAGCAGCCAGGACAGAAAAGACACTGAAGCTTTCTTT. Translated: CASSQDRKDTEAFF.

This sequence joins TRBV7-3 and TRBJ2-1, with a tentative D call TRBD1 (5 bases). The CDR3 has 13 amino acids. CDR1 SGHTA and CDR2 FQGTGA come from the germline V gene. The germline V and J ends were trimmed by 4 bases and 1 base, with 5 bases remaining between them. The CDR3 loop reads CASSSGSYNEQFF. CDR3 nucleotides: TGTGCCAGCAGCTCAGGGTCCTACAATGAGCAGTTCTTC.

The chain employs TRBV7-9 and TRBJ2-5; the D is unclear. The ends were cut back, 1 base at V and 5 bases at J, with 11 bases in the middle. CDR3 length equals 14 residues. Germline CDR1 is SEHNR and CDR2 is FQNEAQ (reference sequence). CDR3 protein: CASSLGPQRETQYF. The CDR3 DNA sequence: TGTGCCAGCAGCTTAGGTCCCCAACGGGAGACCCAGTACTTC.

The chain is built from TRBV6-5 and TRBJ2-3; the match to TRBD2 covers 7 bases. CDR1 is MNHEY and CDR2 is SVGAGI in the germline V gene. With V trimmed by 8 bases and J by 4 bases, 9 bases remained unmatched. CDR3 length: 14 amino acids. This CDR3 reads CASRRGGGADTQYF. The CDR3 DNA follows: TGTGCCAGCCGTCGCGGGGGAGGGGCAGATACGCAGTATTTT.

The chain is built from TRBV11-2 and TRBJ2-2; no definite D call. Trimming pared 1 base from V and 8 bases from J, leaving 8 bases between. From germline, CDR1 is SGHAT and CDR2 FQNNGV. The CDR3 has 13 residues. The CDR3 DNA reads as TGTGCCAGCAGCTTAGGGTGGCCTGGGGAGCTGTTTTTT. It specifies CASSLGWPGELFF.

The genes are TRBV21-1 and TRBJ2-2; the table's D call, TRBD1, has no DNA check behind it. TRBV21-1 is described as a pseudogene. The CDR3 runs 18 residues. CDR3: CASPRRDRGTSNTGELFF. Here the CDR3 DNA reads TGTGCCAGCCCGCGCCGGGACAGGGGCACATCGAACACCGGGGAGCTGTTTTTT.

This clone turned up a few times. The chain recombines TRBV6-1 with TRBJ2-7; 7 bases are shared with TRBD2. The V and J ends lost 5 bases and 5 bases, in that order; junction bases with no gene match: 12. Looked up from germline, CDR1 is MNHNS and CDR2 is SASEGT. The length of the CDR3 is 15 residues. The CDR3 bases are TGTGCCAGCAGTTGGGGGGGAGGGGTAAACAACGAGCAGTACTTC. This gives the protein CASSWGGGVNNEQYF.

The chain has TRBV6-5 and TRBJ1-1, with D uncertain. With 4 bases removed from V and 4 bases from J, the gap between germline ends came to 13 bases. This CDR3 is built from 14 residues. Germline V lookup: CDR1 MNHEY, CDR2 SVGAGI. The CDR3 sequence is CASSSPAALTEAFF. Here the CDR3 DNA reads TGTGCCAGCAGTTCCCCGGCGGCTCTCACTGAAGCTTTCTTT.

CDR3 coding DNA: TGTGCCAGCAGTTACTCGAAGGCTAGCGGGAACGAGCAGTTCTTC. It is translated as CASSYSKASGNEQFF. This chain connects TRBV6-5 to TRBJ2-1, with TRBD2 matching 9 bases. V lost 0 bases and J lost 10; bases outside the gene matches: 7. The germline CDR1 and CDR2 sequences are MNHEY and SVGAGI. CDR3 length: 15 residues.

The chain has TRBV7-5 and TRBJ1-5; TRBD1, as called in the table, went unchecked against the DNA. TRBV7-5 corresponds to a pseudogene. CDR3 length: 14 residues. CDR3 amino acids: CARSLGCRAQPQHF. CDR3 bases: TGTGCCAGAAGCTTAGGTTGCAGGGCCCAGCCCCAGCATTTT.

The chain couples TRBV27 to TRBJ1-1; no definite D call. CDR1 MNHEY and CDR2 SMNVEV come from the germline V gene (reference sequence). The CDR3 is 13 amino acids. V lost 2 bases, J lost 3 bases, and 7 bases lay in between. In nucleotides, the CDR3 is TGTGCCAGCAGTTTAAGGGAGGACACTGAAGCTTTCTTT. Encoded protein: CASSLREDTEAFF.

The J gene is TRBJ2-5, the V gene TRBV5-1; the match to TRBD1 covers 8 bases. Germline V gene sequence: CDR1 SGHRS, CDR2 YFSETQ. The CDR3 runs 17 residues. J lost 2 bases, V lost 0 bases, and 9 bases had no gene match. For the CDR3, the DNA is TGCGCCAGCAGCTTGGCCTATATGACAGGGGCGCAAGAGACCCAGTACTTC. Translated, it gives CASSLAYMTGAQETQYF.

This clone appeared once. The chain joins TRBV5-5 to TRBJ2-3; possible D gene TRBD2, 6 bases. Germline V gene sequence: CDR1 SGHKS, CDR2 YYEKEE (reference sequence). CDR3 length: 16 amino acids. V was trimmed by 1 base and J by 2 bases, leaving 14 bases between them. The CDR3 loop is CASSLLWASATDTQYF. Written as DNA, the CDR3 is TGTGCCAGCAGCTTGTTATGGGCTAGCGCCACAGATACGCAGTATTTT.

V is TRBV7-2 and J is TRBJ1-1; 7 positions agree with TRBD1. This CDR3 contains 15 residues. J was trimmed by 1 base and V by 5 bases; bases with no gene match: 7. CDR1 is SGHTA, CDR2 FQGNSA, per germline. CDR3 nucleotides: TGTGCCAGCAGCCCCCGACAGGGAAGGAACACTGAAGCTTTCTTT. It is translated as CASSPRQGRNTEAFF.

This sequence joins TRBV11-2 and TRBJ2-3, with D possibly being TRBD2 (6 bases). Germline V gene data show CDR1 as SGHAT and CDR2 as FQNNGV. The CDR3 extends over 14 amino acids. The V end lost 10 bases, the J end lost 6 bases, and 20 bases lay between the germline ends. The CDR3 reads CATTPRLGGDTQYF. CDR3 DNA: TGTGCCACCACACCGAGACTAGGCGGGGATACGCAGTATTTT.

This clone has only a few counts. The chain employs TRBV19 and TRBJ2-3, with D unresolved. The CDR3 totals 15 residues. Per the germline V gene, CDR1 is LNHDA and CDR2 is SQIVND (reference sequence). Trimming left V 3 bases short and J 0 bases short, with 10 bases between. DNA of the CDR3: TGTGCCAGTAGTATTGAGCGTGCTAGCACAGATACGCAGTATTTT. This codes for CASSIERASTDTQYF.

The rearrangement uses TRBV4-3 and TRBJ2-1, with 13 bases that match TRBD2. This CDR3 region has 15 residues. The V gene end was trimmed by 3 bases and the J gene end by 7 bases; junction bases not matched to a gene: 3. Germline V gene lookup returns CDR1 LGHNA and CDR2 YSLEER. DNA for the CDR3: TGCGCCAGCAGCCATGGACTAGCGGGAGCAAATGAGCAGTTCTTC. Protein: CASSHGLAGANEQFF.

The chain joins TRBV6-6 to TRBJ2-2, with D unclear. Between the trimmed V and J ends, which lost 3 bases and 0 bases, there was a span of 8 bases. CDR1 is MNHNY, CDR2 SVGAGI, per germline (reference sequence). The CDR3 has 15 residues. CDR3 residues: CASSYRTANTGELFF. CDR3 sequence (DNA): TGTGCCAGCAGTTATAGAACCGCGAACACCGGGGAGCTGTTTTTT.

V and J are TRBV5-5 and TRBJ2-7; 7 bases are a match to TRBD1. Germline V CDR1 and CDR2: SGHKS, YYEKEE (reference sequence). The CDR3 consists of 15 residues. Trimming at V came to 3 bases and at J to 2 bases, leaving 8 bases not matched to a gene. CDR3 residues: CASSWGERGPYEQYF. CDR3 nucleotide sequence: TGTGCCAGCAGCTGGGGTGAGAGGGGGCCCTACGAGCAGTACTTC.

The chain has TRBV9 and TRBJ1-1; possible D gene TRBD1, 5 bases. Trimming removed 0 bases from V and 3 bases from J, with 9 bases in between. CDR1 is SGDLS, CDR2 YYNGEE, per germline. The CDR3 contains 14 residues. CDR3 in DNA: TGTGCCAGCAGCGTAGAAGGGGCCTACACTGAAGCTTTCTTT. This encodes CASSVEGAYTEAFF. Looking up the rest from reference TRBV9 and TRBJ1-1 gives the full variable domain: DSGVTQTPKHLITATGQRVTLRCSPRSGDLSVYWYQQSLDQGLQFLIQYYNGEERAKGNILERFSAQQFPDLHSELNLSSLELGDSALYFCASSVEGAYTEAFFGQGTRLTVV.

The sample holds one count of this clone. V and J are TRBV18 and TRBJ1-1, with 7 positions matching TRBD1. CDR1 is KGHSH and CDR2 is LQKENI in the germline V gene. The CDR3 consists of 13 residues. Losses at the gene ends were 3 bases for V and 4 bases for J; bases not matched to a gene: 2. DNA for the CDR3: TGTGCCAGCTCACCGCCAGGGGGCACTGAAGCTTTCTTT. It specifies CASSPPGGTEAFF.